This T cell receptor (beta chain) originates from a study of shared clonotypes between healthy human individuals. Study observations and caveats: Generation of non-shared clonotypes was less probable than generation of clonotypes shared by all four donors.

The genomic DNA of each subset was split evenly across several immunoSEQ plates. Some clones are missing from TCRdb's copy, which holds only in-frame ones; the method was immunoSEQ multiplex PCR. This table has about 2.4 million clones, 90% to 95% appearing once. With V trimmed by 2 bases and J by 4 bases, 8 bases remained unmatched. The CDR3 has 17 amino acids. Germline CDR1 reads LNHNV; CDR2 reads YYDKDF (reference sequence). Donors, healthy HIV-negative adults, lacked recent acute infections or vaccinations. Details on this clone: Its antigen is not known.

The rearrangement joins TRBV15 to TRBJ2-1, with 10 nucleotides matching TRBD2. This TCR derives from a man between 18 and 29 years old in good health. Some clones in this sample may be carry-over from other donors' samples. What was sequenced was naive CD4+ T cells from PBMCs. Indicated subset: CD45RA+ positively selected. The CDR3 region has the DNA TGTGCCACCAGCAGATTTGCCGGGACTAGCGAATACAATGAGCAGTTCTTC. This translates into CATSRFAGTSEYNEQFF.